This T cell receptor (beta chain) is from a study of OX40 agonist ivuxolimab in advanced cancers. Across the whole study: Cohort: about 80% men, mean age about 60, aged about 23 to 80. Regarding the study as a whole: Averaged across samples, CD8+ T cells carried more expanded clones than CD4+ did.

Blood draws occurred at baseline, cycle 4 day 1, and cycle 7 day 1. Note on this clone: What it recognizes is unknown.

The CDR3 runs to 15 residues. CDR1 is SGHDN, CDR2 FVKESK, per germline. The junction had 7 bases not matched to a gene; V was cut back by 5 bases and J by 10 bases. This table comes from immunoSEQ multiplex PCR, and its TCRdb copy is limited to in-frame clones, with some not included. The profile shows about 78,000 clones, around nine tenths of them singletons. Material: CD4+ or CD8+ T cells sorted from blood, obtained in a trial of the OX40 agonist ivuxolimab. This TCR derives from an adult with an advanced solid tumor such as melanoma, head and neck, liver or kidney cancer. J is TRBJ1-6 and V is TRBV14, with 11 bases matching TRBD1. In DNA form, the CDR3 reads TGTGCCAGCAGCGTTTCCGGGACAGGGGGATCACCCCTCCACTTT. Translated: CASSVSGTGGSPLHF.